This record concerns one TCR beta chain sequence. What it binds is not known. The data originate from a study of T cells in Graves' hyperthyroidism and ophthalmopathy. Overall study findings and caveats: Most thyroid clonotypes that were expanded above 0.001 also turned up in blood.

The V and J ends lost 4 bases and 6 bases respectively, with 11 bases between them. In germline, CDR1 is SGDLS, CDR2 YYNGEE. This CDR3 contains 14 residues. Regions amplified from RNA transcripts were the TCR beta CDR3 regions. With the HTBI primer set, the TCR CDR3 went through a first round of RT-PCR. TCRdb processed the multiplex PCR reads anew with MiXCR; each CDR3 protein has one entry. The table includes some 720,000 distinct CDR3 sequences, 16% detected once. The origin of this receptor is a man aged 18 to 29 with Graves' hyperthyroidism. The material sequenced was blood. The V and J genes are TRBV9 and TRBJ1-6, with a tentative D call TRBD1 (5 bases). This CDR3 is CASSSGLTNSPLHF. CDR3 nucleotide sequence: TGTGCCAGCAGCTCGGGACTTACTAATTCACCCCTCCACTTT.